The clone carrying this T cell receptor (beta chain) is a singleton in its sample. Its target is unknown. The record originates from a study of shared clonotypes between healthy human individuals. The germline CDR1 and CDR2 sequences are SGDLS and YYNGEE. CDR3 length: 16 residues. Trimming shortened V by 9 bases and J by 0 bases, and 22 bases separated the two germline ends. Study findings and constraints: Naive subsets typically showed greater estimated richness than memory subsets. Investigators collected only blood, and repertoires in tissues likely differ.

Sequencing used immunoSEQ multiplex PCR; TCRdb keeps in-frame clones, though not all of them. This sample carries around 690,000 clones, about nine tenths of them seen once, and the ten largest clones take approximately 35%. The chain links TRBV9 to TRBJ2-7, with D possibly TRBD2 on 5 matching bases. This receptor was obtained from a man aged 18 to 35 in good health. Some clones in this sample may be carry-over from other donors' samples. Sequencing used memory CD8+ T cells from PBMCs. Subset: CD45RO+ cells pooled with CCR7-negative TemRA cells. The CDR3 nucleotides read TGTGCCACCAACGAGGGTCACCTAAGGGCCTCCTACGAGCAGTACTTC. Protein sequence: CATNEGHLRASYEQYF.